The present T cell receptor beta chain was sequenced within a study of shared clonotypes between healthy human individuals. Findings of the study overall: Clonotypes which were not shared had lower generation probabilities than clonotypes that all four donors shared. Across subsets, estimated richness was generally greater for naive than for memory populations. The sharing of 4.5% to 5% of naive CD4 clonotypes was seen across a few donors.

The CDR3 is 13 residues long. V lost 7 bases and J 1 base, leaving 10 bases between the germline ends. CDR1 and CDR2 (germline): SGHAT, FQNNGV. A remark on this clone: Its specificity is unknown.

In the study's own analysis: Junction-only sequences without quality scores came from ImmunoSEQ, so filtering differed. Assay used: immunoSEQ multiplex PCR; TCRdb lists only in-frame clones, some missing. V and J calls and clone size are copied from that table; D and trimming were computed from the DNA. Of around 2,000,000 clones in the sample, just over 90% were seen once. It was CD45RO-negative cells, positively selected for CCR7, that made up naive CD8 cells, with terminally differentiated effector memory CD45RA+ cells excluded. The V gene is TRBV11-2, the J gene TRBJ1-2, with no clear D. Sequencing input: naive CD8+ T cells from PBMCs. The origin of this receptor is a young man in good health. Some clones in this sample may be carry-over from other donors' samples. The CDR3 here is CASNPQNNYGYTF. The CDR3 DNA is TGTGCCAGCAACCCCCAGAATAACTATGGCTACACCTTC.